The rows below give T cell receptor beta chains drawn from one sample of a study of early T cells in non-severe SARS-CoV-2 infection. From the 5' RACE reads, TCRdb called clonotypes with MiXCR, one entry per CDR3 protein. The table has some 89,000 distinct CDR3 sequences, approximately 10% seen once. The material was whole blood, obtained at baseline. These TCRs come from an adult who was a healthcare worker with PCR-confirmed SARS-CoV-2 infection or an uninfected control (not recorded which). Both conserved end residues are part of each CDR3. A D gene is named only where the DNA matches it firmly. A row's size may be missing; if present it is once, few, many or a size class.

J: TRBJ1-5
size: many
V: TRBV20-1
D: TRBD1
DNA: TGCAGTGCTAGAACAGGGGCTGGACAGCCCCAGCATTTT
CDR3: CSARTGAGQPQHF

J: TRBJ2-2
size: NA
V: TRBV6-1
D: NA
DNA: TGTGCCAGCAGTGACATCGCATACAACACCGGGGAGCTGTTTTTT
CDR3: CASSDIAYNTGELFF

J: TRBJ1-3
size: many
V: TRBV20-1
D: NA
DNA: TGCAGTGCCATACCAGACTCTGGAAACACCATATATTTT
CDR3: CSAIPDSGNTIYF

J: TRBJ1-1
size: NA
V: TRBV3-1
D: NA
DNA: TGTGCCAGCACCTTAGGACGAGGTGAAGCTTTCTTT
CDR3: CASTLGRGEAFF

J: TRBJ2-7
size: NA
V: TRBV20-1
D: TRBD1
DNA: TGCAGTGCTAGACACAGATCCCAGGGGGCACGACCCTACGAGCAGTACTTC
CDR3: CSARHRSQGARPYEQYF

J: TRBJ1-2
size: few
V: TRBV27
D: NA
DNA: TGTGCCAGCAGCCGTGAGGGGACCTTTCGCGGAGGCTACACCTTC
CDR3: CASSREGTFRGGYTF

J: TRBJ2-5
size: NA
V: TRBV7-2
D: TRBD2
DNA: TGTGCCAGCAGCTTAGCGGGGACTAGCGGGATGGGAGAGACCCAGTACTTC
CDR3: CASSLAGTSGMGETQYF

J: TRBJ2-1
size: NA
V: TRBV7-3
D: TRBD2
DNA: TGTGCCAGCAGCTTAACTAGCGGGAGGGCCGAAAGGGATGAGCAGTTCTTC
CDR3: CASSLTSGRAERDEQFF

J: TRBJ2-2
size: NA
V: TRBV20-1
D: NA
DNA: TGCAGTGCTGATGGTCCCACCGGGGAGCTGTTTTTT
CDR3: CSADGPTGELFF

J: TRBJ2-3
size: few
V: TRBV11-2
D: TRBD2
DNA: TGTGCCAGCAGCCAAGGGACTAGCGGGTTAGATACGCAGTATTTT
CDR3: CASSQGTSGLDTQYF

J: TRBJ1-1
size: NA
V: TRBV5-5
D: NA
DNA: TGTGCCAGCAGCTTGGATCCGTCGAACACTGAAGCTTTCTTT
CDR3: CASSLDPSNTEAFF

J: TRBJ2-1
size: few
V: TRBV19
D: NA
DNA: TGTGCCAGTAGACCTAGGGCCCCATACAATGAGCAGTTCTTC
CDR3: CASRPRAPYNEQFF

J: TRBJ2-3
size: few
V: TRBV20-1
D: NA
DNA: TGCAGTGCTATCAGGGGAGAAGATACGCAGTATTTT
CDR3: CSAIRGEDTQYF

J: TRBJ2-5
size: few
V: TRBV10-2
D: NA
DNA: TGCGCCAGCAGTGAGTCTAGGGCCCAAGAGACCCAGTACTTC
CDR3: CASSESRAQETQYF

J: TRBJ1-1
size: many
V: TRBV20-1
D: TRBD1
DNA: TGCAGTGCTGGACAGGGAATGAACACTGAAGCTTTCTTT
CDR3: CSAGQGMNTEAFF

J: TRBJ2-7
size: many
V: TRBV20-1
D: TRBD1
DNA: TGCAGTGCTAGAGGACAGGGGGCCTCCTACGAGCAGTACTTC
CDR3: CSARGQGASYEQYF

J: TRBJ2-7
size: NA
V: TRBV18
D: NA
DNA: TGTGCCAGCTCACCAAGGTCCGATGGGGACACCGCGTACTTC
CDR3: CASSPRSDGDTAYF